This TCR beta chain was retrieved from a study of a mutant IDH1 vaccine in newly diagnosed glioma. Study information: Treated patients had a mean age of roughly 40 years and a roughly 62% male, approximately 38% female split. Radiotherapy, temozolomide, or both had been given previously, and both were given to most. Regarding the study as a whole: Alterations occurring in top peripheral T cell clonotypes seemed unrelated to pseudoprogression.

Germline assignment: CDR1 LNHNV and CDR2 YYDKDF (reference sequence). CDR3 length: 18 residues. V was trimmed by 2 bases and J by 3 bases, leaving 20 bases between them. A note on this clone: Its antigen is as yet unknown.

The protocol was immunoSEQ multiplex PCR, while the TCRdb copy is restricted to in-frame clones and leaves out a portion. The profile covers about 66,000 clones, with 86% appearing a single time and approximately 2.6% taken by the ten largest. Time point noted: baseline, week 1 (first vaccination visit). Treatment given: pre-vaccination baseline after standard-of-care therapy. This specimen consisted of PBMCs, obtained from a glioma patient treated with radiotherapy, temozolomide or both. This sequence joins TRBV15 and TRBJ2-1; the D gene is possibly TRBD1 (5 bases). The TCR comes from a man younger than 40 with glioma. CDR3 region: CATSRTSRQRTIYNEQFF. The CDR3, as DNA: TGTGCCACCAGCAGAACTTCTCGACAGCGAACCATCTACAATGAGCAGTTCTTC.